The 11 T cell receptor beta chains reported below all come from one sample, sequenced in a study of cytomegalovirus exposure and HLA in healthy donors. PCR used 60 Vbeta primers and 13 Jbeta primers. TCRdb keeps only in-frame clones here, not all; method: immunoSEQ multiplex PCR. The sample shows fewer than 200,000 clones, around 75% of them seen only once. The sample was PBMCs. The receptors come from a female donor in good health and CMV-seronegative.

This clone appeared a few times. The CDR3 DNA is TGCAGCGTCCTACAGGGAAGGAATCAGCCCCAGCATTTT. Amino acids: CSVLQGRNQPQHF. V usage is TRBV29-1 and J usage is TRBJ1-5; TRBD1 might be the D (6 bases). Germline CDR1 is SQVTM and CDR2 is ANQGSEA. The CDR3 is 13 amino acids. The V and J ends lost 6 bases and 4 bases respectively, with 13 bases between them. Together with reference TRBV29-1 and TRBJ1-5, the CDR3 gives the full variable domain: SAVISQKPSRDICQRGTSLTIQCQVDSQVTMMFWYRQQPGQSLTLIATANQGSEATYESGFVIDKFPISRPNLTFSTLTVSNMSPEDSSIYLCSVLQGRNQPQHFGDGTRLSIL.

In nucleotides, the CDR3 is TGTGCCAGCAGCTTAACATCCGCAGGGCAAGGTTCAGATACGCAGTATTTT. Amino acid sequence: CASSLTSAGQGSDTQYF. The chain is built from TRBV7-3 and TRBJ2-3; D possibly corresponds to TRBD1 (5 bases). The CDR3 consists of 17 residues. The germline V and J ends were trimmed by 0 bases and 4 bases, with 17 bases remaining between them. Germline CDR1 SGHTA, CDR2 FQGTGA. The full variable domain, in which reference TRBV7-3 and TRBJ2-3 provide the parts outside the CDR3, is GAGVSQTPSNKVTEKGKYVELRCDPISGHTALYWYRQSLGQGPEFLIYFQGTGAADDSGLPNDRFFAVRPEGSVSTLKIQRTERGDSAVYLCASSLTSAGQGSDTQYFGPGTRLTVL.

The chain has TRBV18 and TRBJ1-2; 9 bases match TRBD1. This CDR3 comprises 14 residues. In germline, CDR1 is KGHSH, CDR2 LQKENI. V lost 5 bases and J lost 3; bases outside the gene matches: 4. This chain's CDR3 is CASSSTGGDYGYTF. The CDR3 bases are TGTGCCAGCTCATCGACAGGGGGAGACTATGGCTACACCTTC.

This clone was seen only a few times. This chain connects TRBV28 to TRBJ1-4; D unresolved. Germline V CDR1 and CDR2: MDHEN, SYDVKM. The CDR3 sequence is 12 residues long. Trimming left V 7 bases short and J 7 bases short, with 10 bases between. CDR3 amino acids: CASTGFGEKLFF. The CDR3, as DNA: TGTGCCAGCACGGGGTTCGGTGAAAAACTGTTTTTT. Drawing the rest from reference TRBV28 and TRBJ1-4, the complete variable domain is DVKVTQSSRYLVKRTGEKVFLECVQDMDHENMFWYRQDPGLGLRLIYFSYDVKMKEKGDIPEGYSVSREKKERFSLILESASTNQTSMYLCASTGFGEKLFFGSGTQLSVL.

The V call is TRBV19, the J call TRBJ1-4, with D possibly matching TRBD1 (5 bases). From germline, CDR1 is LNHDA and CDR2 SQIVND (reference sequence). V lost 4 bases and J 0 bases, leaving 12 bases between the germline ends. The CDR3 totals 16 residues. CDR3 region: CASSKRTFATNEKLFF. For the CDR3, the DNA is TGTGCCAGTAGTAAAAGGACATTTGCAACTAATGAAAAACTGTTTTTT.

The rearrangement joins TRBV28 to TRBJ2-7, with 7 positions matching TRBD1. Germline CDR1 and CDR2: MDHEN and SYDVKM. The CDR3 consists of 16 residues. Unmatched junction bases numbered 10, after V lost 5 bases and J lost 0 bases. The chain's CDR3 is CASSVIGQASSYEQYF. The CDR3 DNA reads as TGTGCCAGCAGTGTAATCGGACAGGCAAGCTCCTACGAGCAGTACTTC.

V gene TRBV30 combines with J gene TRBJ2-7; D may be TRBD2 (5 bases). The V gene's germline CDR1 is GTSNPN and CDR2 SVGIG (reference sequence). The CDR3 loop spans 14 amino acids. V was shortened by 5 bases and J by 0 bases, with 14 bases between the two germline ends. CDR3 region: CAWVLTGNSYEQYF. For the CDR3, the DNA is TGTGCCTGGGTCTTGACGGGGAACTCCTACGAGCAGTACTTC.

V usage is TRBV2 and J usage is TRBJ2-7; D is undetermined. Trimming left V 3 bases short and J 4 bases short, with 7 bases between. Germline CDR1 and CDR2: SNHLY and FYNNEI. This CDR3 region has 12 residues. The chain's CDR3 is CASSDRTYEQYF. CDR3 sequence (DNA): TGTGCCAGCAGTGATCGAACTTACGAGCAGTACTTC.

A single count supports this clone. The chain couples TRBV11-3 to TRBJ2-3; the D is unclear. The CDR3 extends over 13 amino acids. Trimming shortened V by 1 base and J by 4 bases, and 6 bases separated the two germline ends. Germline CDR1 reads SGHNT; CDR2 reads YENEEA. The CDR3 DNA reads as TGTGCCAGCAGCTTAGCCCTAGCAGATACGCAGTATTTT. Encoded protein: CASSLALADTQYF.

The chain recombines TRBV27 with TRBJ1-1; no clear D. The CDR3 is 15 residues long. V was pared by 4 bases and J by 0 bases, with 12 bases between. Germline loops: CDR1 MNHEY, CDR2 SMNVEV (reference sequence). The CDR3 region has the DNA TGTGCCAGCAGTTCGGATCGGGGAATGAACACTGAAGCTTTCTTT. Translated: CASSSDRGMNTEAFF.

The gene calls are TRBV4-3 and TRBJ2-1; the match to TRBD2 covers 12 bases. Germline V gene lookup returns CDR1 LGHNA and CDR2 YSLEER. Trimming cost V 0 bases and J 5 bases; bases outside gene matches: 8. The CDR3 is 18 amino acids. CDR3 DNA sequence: TGCGCCAGCAGCCAAGATATGACTAGCGGGAGCCTTGACAATGAGCAGTTCTTC. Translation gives CASSQDMTSGSLDNEQFF.